The clone carrying this T cell receptor beta chain was counted a few times. TCRdb keeps only in-frame clones here, not all; method: immunoSEQ multiplex PCR. The table shows tens of thousands of clones, with 65% to 85% occurring only once. These data are taken from a study of radiation and T cells in renal cell carcinoma. CDR1 LNHNV and CDR2 YYDKDF come from the germline V gene (reference sequence). This CDR3 spans 17 amino acids. V gave up 4 bases and J gave up 4 bases; unmatched junction bases: 15. As for time point: baseline pretreatment blood. Indicated treatment: 15 Gy SBRT to primary tumor, nephrectomy 4 weeks later. Blood was sampled at baseline, 2 weeks and 4 weeks after SBRT.

V is TRBV15 and J is TRBJ1-2, with 7 bases lining up with TRBD1. The sequence was obtained from a man aged 60-69 years with renal cell carcinoma. This specimen consisted of blood, obtained from a patient whose treatment included radiotherapy and nephrectomy. DNA of the CDR3: TGTGCCACCAGCAAAGGGGGTTCGGGGGACAGCCTCTATGGCTACACCTTC. Amino acids: CATSKGGSGDSLYGYTF.